Presented here are 5 T cell receptor beta chains from one specimen sequenced in a study of blood T cell repertoires in COVID-19. Measured with immunoSEQ multiplex PCR; TCRdb has only the in-frame clones, and not every one. The sample yields over 250,000 clones, 80% to 90% seen once. The source material was peripheral blood. The source of these receptors is a woman aged 45-65 years who had recovered from COVID-19.

The chain combines TRBV19 with TRBJ1-4; 10 nucleotides line up with TRBD1. This CDR3 region has 14 residues. V shed 4 bases and J 10 bases; nucleotides not matched to a gene: 6. Germline values: CDR1 LNHDA, CDR2 SQIVND (reference sequence). CDR3 residues: CASSTTGGVGKLFF. The CDR3 region has the DNA TGTGCCAGTAGTACGACAGGGGGCGTGGGAAAACTGTTTTTT. The full variable domain, with the rest looked up from reference TRBV19 and TRBJ1-4, is DGGITQSPKYLFRKEGQNVTLSCEQNLNHDAMYWYRQDPGQGLRLIYYSQIVNDFQKGDIAEGYSVSREKKESFPLTVTSAQKNPTAFYLCASSTTGGVGKLFFGSGTQLSVL.

This rearrangement joins TRBV13 to TRBJ2-7; the match to TRBD2 covers 9 bases. Germline CDR1 PRHDT, CDR2 FYEKMQ (reference sequence). This CDR3 is 14 amino acids long. V was pared by 5 bases and J by 3 bases, with 5 bases of the junction left unmatched. DNA of the CDR3: TGTGCCAGCAGCCTCCGACTAGCGGACTACGAGCAGTACTTC. This encodes CASSLRLADYEQYF.

Here the CDR3 reads CASSPTDRAENYGYTF. CDR3 nucleotides: TGTGCCAGCAGTCCGACCGACAGGGCCGAGAACTATGGCTACACCTTC. V usage is TRBV28 and J usage is TRBJ1-2; the match to TRBD1 covers 7 bases. V shed 5 bases, J shed 2 bases, and the junction held 11 bases outside the gene matches. The CDR3 is 16 amino acids. Germline V gene lookup returns CDR1 MDHEN and CDR2 SYDVKM.

This clone was observed a handful of times. The V call is TRBV7-2, the J call TRBJ1-3; TRBD1 is a possible D gene (6 bases). V was trimmed by 1 base and J by 13 bases, leaving 14 bases between them. From germline, CDR1 is SGHTA and CDR2 FQGNSA. The CDR3 length is 13 residues. CDR3: CASSLGGRAQIYF. The CDR3 DNA reads TGTGCCAGCAGCTTAGGGGGGCGGGCGCAGATATATTTT.

The V and J genes are TRBV6-6 and TRBJ1-6, with TRBD1 matching 8 bases. The CDR3 sequence is 14 residues long. V was clipped by 7 bases and J by 7 bases; unmatched bases: 6. Germline CDR1 MNHNY, CDR2 SVGAGI (reference sequence). The CDR3 protein is CASNKQGGNSPLHF. Written as DNA, the CDR3 is TGTGCCAGCAACAAACAGGGGGGCAATTCACCCCTCCACTTT.